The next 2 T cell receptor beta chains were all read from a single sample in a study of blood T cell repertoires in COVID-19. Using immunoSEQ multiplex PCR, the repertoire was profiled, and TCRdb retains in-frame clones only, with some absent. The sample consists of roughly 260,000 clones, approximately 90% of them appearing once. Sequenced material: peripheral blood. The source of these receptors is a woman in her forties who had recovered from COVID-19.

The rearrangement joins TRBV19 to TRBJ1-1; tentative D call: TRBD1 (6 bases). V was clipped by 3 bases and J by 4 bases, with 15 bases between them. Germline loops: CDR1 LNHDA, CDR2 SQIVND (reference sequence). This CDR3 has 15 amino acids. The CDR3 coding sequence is TGTGCCAGTAGTATTCTTACAGGGCAGACCACTGAAGCTTTCTTT. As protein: CASSILTGQTTEAFF.

In DNA, the CDR3 is TGCGCCAGCAGCTTGGGGACCGGGACTAGTGTCACAGATACGCAGTATTTT. Translated, it gives CASSLGTGTSVTDTQYF. The rearrangement uses TRBV5-1 and TRBJ2-3; 8 positions match TRBD2. From germline, CDR1 is SGHRS and CDR2 YFSETQ. V shed 0 bases and J 2 bases; nucleotides not matched to a gene: 8. The CDR3 loop spans 17 amino acids.